The 10 T cell receptor beta chains presented below share a single source sample, sequenced in a study of blood T cell repertoires in COVID-19. Data came from immunoSEQ multiplex PCR; TCRdb stores just in-frame clones and leaves some out. The sample carries some 39,000 clones, roughly nine tenths recorded once. The source material was peripheral blood. All receptors come from a human donor in a cohort sampled during active COVID-19.

V and J are TRBV5-1 and TRBJ2-2; the D gene is possibly TRBD2 (7 bases). The V gene's germline CDR1 is SGHRS and CDR2 YFSETQ. The CDR3 has 16 residues. Trimming took 4 bases from V and 6 from J, leaving 19 bases between them. The CDR3: CASSPRGGANPGELFF. Written as DNA, the CDR3 is TGCGCCAGCAGCCCCCGTGGGGGGGCGAATCCCGGGGAGCTGTTTTTT.

The genes are TRBV6-6 and TRBJ2-2; 7 bases match TRBD2. V was clipped by 2 bases and J by 2 bases; unmatched bases: 5. The CDR3 is 16 amino acids. Germline assignment: CDR1 MNHNY and CDR2 SVGAGI (reference sequence). CDR3 amino acids: CASSYRASGNTGELFF. CDR3 coding DNA: TGTGCCAGCAGTTACCGGGCTAGCGGCAACACCGGGGAGCTGTTTTTT.

The chain employs TRBV4-2 and TRBJ2-7; unclear D gene. The CDR3 is 15 residues long. Germline V gives CDR1 LGHNA, CDR2 YNFKEQ. V was clipped by 0 bases and J by 3 bases, with 12 bases between them. CDR3 residues: CASSQDNGPGYEQYF. In nucleotides, the CDR3 is TGTGCCAGCAGCCAAGATAATGGTCCCGGCTACGAGCAGTACTTC.

The genes are TRBV28 and TRBJ1-2, with 11 bases matching TRBD1. The germline CDR1 and CDR2 sequences are MDHEN and SYDVKM. With V trimmed by 6 bases and J by 8 bases, 11 bases remained unmatched. This CDR3 has 15 amino acids. The CDR3 DNA reads as TGTGCCAGCAGCTTAACCCCAGGGACAGGGGGGGGCTACACCTTC. It is translated as CASSLTPGTGGGYTF.

The chain recombines TRBV30 with TRBJ1-3; D not certain. V was cut by 4 bases and J by 0 bases, with 7 bases left in between. The CDR3 is 13 amino acids. In germline, CDR1 is GTSNPN, CDR2 SVGIG (reference sequence). The CDR3 nucleotides are TGTGCCTGGATCAGAGGCTCTGGAAACACCATATATTTT. It yields the protein CAWIRGSGNTIYF.

The chain has TRBV6-5 and TRBJ2-3; a possible D gene is TRBD2 (6 bases). The CDR3 has 13 amino acids. The V end was cut by 8 bases, the J end by 3 bases, with 12 bases between. Per the germline V gene, CDR1 is MNHEY and CDR2 is SVGAGI. CDR3 residues: CASGGAITDTQYF. CDR3 DNA: TGTGCCAGCGGAGGGGCTATTACAGATACGCAGTATTTT.

V gene TRBV11-2 combines with J gene TRBJ2-5; 7 bases line up with TRBD1. The germline V gene has CDR1 SGHAT and CDR2 FQNNGV. V lost 5 bases, J lost 7 bases, and 7 bases stayed unmatched. The CDR3 is made up of 13 amino acids. The CDR3 reads CASSPTGAGTQYF. The DNA for the CDR3 is TGTGCCAGCAGCCCTACAGGGGCGGGGACCCAGTACTTC.

The DNA of the CDR3 is TGTGCCAGCAGTTACTCGTCCACCGGTTATGGCTACACCTTC. This translates into CASSYSSTGYGYTF. This rearrangement joins TRBV6-6 to TRBJ1-2; D is ambiguous. Germline values: CDR1 MNHNY, CDR2 SVGAGI (reference sequence). Trimming took off 0 bases at V and 5 bases at J, with 10 bases between the two ends. This CDR3 spans 14 amino acids.

This clone has just a few counts. The chain combines TRBV27 with TRBJ2-1; D gene uncertain. Germline-derived CDR1 and CDR2 are MNHEY and SMNVEV (reference sequence). CDR3 length: 14 residues. Trimming shortened V by 3 bases and J by 3 bases, and 9 bases separated the two germline ends. Here the CDR3 DNA reads TGTGCCAGCAGTTTCCCTAGTAGCTACAATGAGCAGTTCTTC. Its protein product is CASSFPSSYNEQFF.

The chain carries TRBV5-1 and TRBJ1-3; 9 bases line up with TRBD1. V shed 4 bases and J 8 bases; nucleotides not matched to a gene: 4. The CDR3 runs to 13 residues. Germline CDR1 SGHRS, CDR2 YFSETQ. In DNA, the CDR3 is TGCGCCAGCAGCCCTGGACAGGGGTACACCATATATTTT. Its protein is CASSPGQGYTIYF.